This T cell receptor (beta chain) was observed in a study of radiotherapy plus CTLA-4 blockade in lung cancer. General observations from the study: The best prediction of response reportedly came from early blood T cell clone dynamics, with interferon-beta.

Method: immunoSEQ multiplex PCR; TCRdb's copy keeps in-frame clones and lacks some. This table holds over 75,000 clones, around four fifths found once. Of note for this clone: No antigen is known for it.

The specimen was peripheral blood, collected from a patient treated with radiotherapy plus ipilimumab. This TCR derives from a human donor with non-small cell lung cancer who had stable disease on radiotherapy plus ipilimumab.

The CDR3 sequence: CASSVGGTGGSGNTIYF. In DNA, the CDR3 is TGTGCCAGCAGCGTAGGAGGGACAGGGGGCTCTGGAAACACCATATATTTT. This chain links TRBV9 with TRBJ1-3; 11 positions match TRBD1. V shed 0 bases and J 0 bases; nucleotides not matched to a gene: 2. The CDR3 runs to 17 residues. CDR1 and CDR2 (germline): SGDLS, YYNGEE.